This TCR beta chain is drawn from a study of PD-1 blockade in classical Hodgkin lymphoma. Method: immunoSEQ multiplex PCR; TCRdb's copy keeps in-frame clones and lacks some. This table holds 13,000 or so clones, over 75% found once. The study's findings and limits: Still unresolved is the cause of the repertoire differences, which may be disease activity or prior therapy. Baseline TCR diversity was reportedly lower in newly diagnosed patients than in healthy donors. It was reported as lower still in relapsed/refractory patients.

Relapse was seen in all patients after autologous stem cell transplantation, and brentuximab vedotin exposure was variable. Reported best responses ranged across complete response, partial response or progressive disease. With regard to this clone: What it binds is not known.

The sequencing here drew on peripheral blood mononuclear cells (PBMCs), taken at baseline. The clonotype originates from a human donor with classical Hodgkin lymphoma.

The CDR3 loop is CASSEYTGVVDQPQHF. CDR3 DNA sequence: TGTGCCAGCAGTGAATATACAGGGGTAGTAGATCAGCCCCAGCATTTT. The V call is TRBV2, the J call TRBJ1-5; 7 nucleotides align to TRBD1. Trimming cost V 2 bases and J 5 bases; bases outside gene matches: 9. This CDR3 has 16 residues. CDR1 and CDR2 from the germline V gene are SNHLY and FYNNEI.